This TCR beta chain was sequenced in a study of T-cell memory formation after mild COVID-19. Across the whole study: There were largely donor-specific TCR clusters.

TCRdb ran MiXCR on the 5' RACE reads and lists one entry per CDR3 protein. Of around 250,000 distinct CDR3 sequences detected, 15% to 19% appear once; the ten largest clones hold 2% to 2.5%. Germline lookup yields CDR1 MNHEY and CDR2 SVGAGI. The trim removed 5 bases at V and 7 bases at J, leaving 11 bases unmatched. The CDR3 runs 15 residues. This clonotype was detected only a few times. The antigen remains undetermined. Study outcomes and limitations: Shrinking CD4+ clones resided mostly in CM and EM, and CD8+ ones in EMRA. Prior to infection, memory already included some responding clones, suggesting cross-reactive memory joined.

The chain is built from TRBV6-5 and TRBJ1-1; 9 bases match TRBD1. This TCR came from an adult woman who had mild COVID-19 (a few samples of this study predate the infection). Cell type and time point are not known. The sequenced sample consisted of PBMCs or a T cell subset sorted from them (not recorded which). Here the CDR3 reads CASSLKQGAWGEAFF. CDR3 DNA: TGTGCCAGCAGTCTAAAACAGGGGGCTTGGGGTGAAGCTTTCTTT.